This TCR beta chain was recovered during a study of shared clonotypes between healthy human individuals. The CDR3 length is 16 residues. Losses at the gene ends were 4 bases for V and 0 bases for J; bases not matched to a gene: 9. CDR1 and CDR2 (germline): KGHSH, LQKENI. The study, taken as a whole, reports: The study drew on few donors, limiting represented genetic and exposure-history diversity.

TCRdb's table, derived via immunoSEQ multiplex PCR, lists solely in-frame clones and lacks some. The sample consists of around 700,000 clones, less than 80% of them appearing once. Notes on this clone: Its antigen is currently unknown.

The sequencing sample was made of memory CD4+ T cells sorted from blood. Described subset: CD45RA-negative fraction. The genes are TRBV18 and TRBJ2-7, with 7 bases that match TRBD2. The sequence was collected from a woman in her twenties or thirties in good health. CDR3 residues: CASSLGEWDYSYEQYF. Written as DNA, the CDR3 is TGTGCCAGCTCACTAGGGGAATGGGACTACTCCTACGAGCAGTACTTC.